This T cell receptor beta chain was observed in a study of OX40 agonist ivuxolimab in advanced cancers. Overall study: Previous treatment with anti-PD-1, anti-PD-L1 or anti-CTLA-4 therapy was allowed; over 35% had received some.

Here immunoSEQ multiplex PCR was the method, and the copy in TCRdb shows in-frame clones only, minus some. The top ten hold 2.5% to 3.5% of the sample, which has about 78,000 clones, 92% seen once. Germline CDR1 and CDR2: ENHRY and SYGVKD. The length of the CDR3 is 11 residues. With V trimmed by 9 bases and J by 3 bases, 1 base remained unmatched. Notes on the study in general: In the 0.1 to 3.0 mg/kg range, CD4+ and CD8+ blood T cells had expanded clonally by week 6. CD8+ T cells were the subset that, on average, had more expanded clones than CD4+.

A word on this clone: No antigen is known for it.

This material consisted of CD4+ or CD8+ T cells sorted from blood, taken in a trial of the OX40 agonist ivuxolimab. The receptor was isolated from an adult with an advanced solid tumor such as melanoma, head and neck, liver or kidney cancer. The chain couples TRBV10-3 to TRBJ2-7; 8 nucleotides line up with TRBD1. This CDR3 reads CAMGTGYEQYF. CDR3 bases: TGTGCCATGGGGACAGGCTACGAGCAGTACTTC.